These 22 T cell receptor beta chains came from one sample sequenced in a study of OX40 agonist ivuxolimab in advanced cancers. Repertoires were generated with immunoSEQ multiplex PCR, while TCRdb's copy carries only in-frame clones and drops some. The table lists around 41,000 clones, 85% of them singletons, with under 3.5% in the top ten. The sample was CD4+ or CD8+ T cells sorted from blood, taken in a trial of the OX40 agonist ivuxolimab. The origin of the receptors is an adult with an advanced solid tumor such as melanoma, head and neck, liver or kidney cancer.

This clone has a single count. The chain employs TRBV11-2 and TRBJ2-3; D might be TRBD1 (5 bases). This CDR3 contains 14 residues. The V and J ends lost 6 bases and 3 bases respectively, with 13 bases between them. CDR1 is SGHAT, CDR2 FQNNGV, per germline. CDR3 sequence: CASRPGLRTDTQYF. For the CDR3, the DNA is TGTGCCAGCAGACCAGGGTTAAGGACAGATACGCAGTATTTT.

This chain joins TRBV18 and TRBJ1-5; 7 nucleotides align to TRBD1. The germline V gene encodes CDR1 KGHSH and CDR2 LQKENI. CDR3 length equals 15 residues. V trimming: 3 bases; J trimming: 3 bases; junction bases outside the gene matches: 5. Here the CDR3 DNA reads TGTGCCAGCTCACCGGGACAGCTAATCAATCAGCCCCAGCATTTT. Its protein is CASSPGQLINQPQHF.

The chain combines TRBV30 with TRBJ2-1; D gene ambiguous. This CDR3 comprises 11 residues. Per the germline V gene, CDR1 is GTSNPN and CDR2 is SVGIG (reference sequence). V was shortened by 6 bases and J by 3 bases, with 6 bases between the two germline ends. The CDR3 DNA sequence: TGTGCCTGTACTTTCTACAATGAGCAGTTCTTC. Protein sequence: CACTFYNEQFF.

The rearrangement joins TRBV6-5 to TRBJ1-1, with D maybe TRBD1 (5 bases). The CDR3 totals 12 residues. CDR1 and CDR2 from the germline V gene are MNHEY and SVGAGI. V lost 7 bases to trimming and J lost 7 bases, with 13 bases between them. The CDR3 region has the DNA TGTGCCAGCAACGTGGCAGGGCGTGAAGCTTTCTTT. Residues: CASNVAGREAFF.

The chain couples TRBV11-3 to TRBJ2-1, with 7 bases that match TRBD2. CDR3 length: 14 amino acids. Germline CDR1 and CDR2: SGHNT and YENEEA. J lost 7 bases, V lost 0 bases, and 3 bases had no gene match. In DNA, the CDR3 is TGTGCCAGCAGCTTAGAAGGCGGGAGAAATGAGCAGTTCTTC. Protein product: CASSLEGGRNEQFF. Variable domain in full (rest from reference TRBV11-3 and TRBJ2-1): EAGVVQSPRYKIIEKKQPVAFWCNPISGHNTLYWYLQNLGQGPELLIRYENEEAVDDSQLPKDRFSAERLKGVDSTLKIQPAELGDSAVYLCASSLEGGRNEQFFGPGTRLTVL.

This clone is a singleton in its sample. The V gene is TRBV28, the J gene TRBJ1-3; 8 bases agree with TRBD1. The CDR3 has 14 amino acids. The germline gives CDR1 MDHEN, CDR2 SYDVKM. V was pared by 5 bases and J by 2 bases, with 2 bases of the junction left unmatched. The CDR3 region is CASSLTGAGNTIYF. The CDR3 DNA sequence: TGTGCCAGCAGTCTGACAGGGGCTGGAAACACCATATATTTT.

This sequence joins TRBV2 and TRBJ2-1; the D gene is possibly TRBD1 (6 bases). CDR1 and CDR2 (germline): SNHLY, FYNNEI. V lost 6 bases and J lost 9, with 12 bases in between. This CDR3 region has 12 residues. In DNA form, the CDR3 reads TGTGCCAGCAGACAGGGTTCGAGTGAGCAGTTCTTC. This encodes CASRQGSSEQFF.

V usage is TRBV19 and J usage is TRBJ2-2; unclear D gene. From germline, CDR1 is LNHDA and CDR2 SQIVND (reference sequence). The CDR3 sequence is 13 residues long. Trimming cost V 6 bases and J 3 bases, with 8 bases left between them. In DNA, the CDR3 is TGTGCCAGTAGCGTCGAGGACACCGGGGAGCTGTTTTTT. Translated, it gives CASSVEDTGELFF. Combining the CDR3 with reference TRBV19 and TRBJ2-2 gives the whole variable domain DGGITQSPKYLFRKEGQNVTLSCEQNLNHDAMYWYRQDPGQGLRLIYYSQIVNDFQKGDIAEGYSVSREKKESFPLTVTSAQKNPTAFYLCASSVEDTGELFFGEGSRLTVL.

This clone came up once. V is TRBV14 and J is TRBJ2-3; weak D call: TRBD2 (5 bases). The length of the CDR3 is 14 residues. Germline values: CDR1 SGHDN, CDR2 FVKESK. V gave up 9 bases and J gave up 7 bases, with 20 bases separating them. The CDR3 reads CASITWGALNTQYF. CDR3 nucleotides: TGTGCCAGTATTACTTGGGGAGCACTCAATACGCAGTATTTT.

This clone occurred once. The genes are TRBV14 and TRBJ2-5; D gene unclear. Germline V gene data show CDR1 as SGHDN and CDR2 as FVKESK. This CDR3 comprises 13 residues. Trimming took 0 bases from V and 4 from J, leaving 6 bases between them. CDR3 sequence: CASSQEYRETQYF. As DNA, the CDR3 is TGTGCCAGCAGCCAAGAGTATCGAGAGACCCAGTACTTC. Together with reference TRBV14 and TRBJ2-5, the CDR3 gives the full variable domain: EAGVTQFPSHSVIEKGQTVTLRCDPISGHDNLYWYRRVMGKEIKFLLHFVKESKQDESGMPNNRFLAERTGGTYSTLKVQPAELEDSGVYFCASSQEYRETQYFGPGTRLLVL.

CDR3 loop: CASSLIQGGETQYF. The DNA for the CDR3 is TGTGCCAGCAGCTTGATACAGGGTGGAGAGACCCAGTACTTC. This sequence joins TRBV7-2 and TRBJ2-5; TRBD1 is a possible D gene (6 bases). Trimming took off 3 bases at V and 4 bases at J, with 12 bases between the two ends. The V gene's germline CDR1 is SGHTA and CDR2 FQGNSA. The CDR3 covers 14 residues. The full variable domain, completed using reference TRBV7-2 and TRBJ2-5, is GAGVSQSPSNKVTEKGKDVELRCDPISGHTALYWYRQSLGQGLEFLIYFQGNSAPDKSGLPSDRFSAERTGGSVSTLTIQRTQQEDSAVYLCASSLIQGGETQYFGPGTRLLVL.

The chain employs TRBV18 and TRBJ1-2; tentative D call: TRBD1 (6 bases). With 1 base removed from V and 3 bases from J, the gap between germline ends came to 12 bases. Per the germline V gene, CDR1 is KGHSH and CDR2 is LQKENI. The CDR3 totals 15 residues. In DNA, the CDR3 is TGTGCCAGCTCACCACTGGACAGTGTGGACTATGGCTACACCTTC. Translation: CASSPLDSVDYGYTF.

V is TRBV30 and J is TRBJ1-4, with D perhaps TRBD1 (6 bases). There are 16 residues in the CDR3. Trimming took off 0 bases at V and 6 bases at J, with 17 bases between the two ends. Germline assignment: CDR1 GTSNPN and CDR2 SVGIG (reference sequence). The CDR3 coding sequence is TGTGCCTGGAGTGTTTGGGGGCGTAATAGGGATGAAAAACTGTTTTTT. Its translation: CAWSVWGRNRDEKLFF.

Only one count was recorded for this clone. This chain joins TRBV29-1 and TRBJ2-5, with unresolved D. The CDR3 runs 12 residues. Germline V lookup: CDR1 SQVTM, CDR2 ANQGSEA. The ends were cut back, 6 bases at V and 0 bases at J, with 8 bases in the middle. In DNA form, the CDR3 reads TGCAGCGTCCGACTGTACCAAGAGACCCAGTACTTC. Protein: CSVRLYQETQYF. The whole variable domain, filled in from reference TRBV29-1 and TRBJ2-5, reads SAVISQKPSRDICQRGTSLTIQCQVDSQVTMMFWYRQQPGQSLTLIATANQGSEATYESGFVIDKFPISRPNLTFSTLTVSNMSPEDSSIYLCSVRLYQETQYFGPGTRLLVL.

The gene calls are TRBV18 and TRBJ1-2; D remains ambiguous. The germline CDR1 and CDR2 sequences are KGHSH and LQKENI. V lost 2 bases to trimming and J lost 5 bases, with 9 bases between them. This CDR3 has 13 amino acids. CDR3 in amino acids: CASSPTEAYGYTF. In nucleotides, the CDR3 is TGTGCCAGCTCACCAACCGAGGCGTATGGCTACACCTTC.

The genes are TRBV7-3 and TRBJ2-3; 15 nucleotides line up with TRBD2. CDR1 is SGHTA and CDR2 is FQGTGA in the germline V gene. The junction had 7 bases not matched to a gene; V was cut back by 5 bases and J by 4 bases. The CDR3 covers 17 residues. For the CDR3, the DNA is TGTGCCAGCAGCACTCATCGGACTAGCGGGAGGGCAGATACGCAGTATTTT. It yields the protein CASSTHRTSGRADTQYF.

V and J are TRBV10-1 and TRBJ2-7, with D hard to call. The CDR3 is made up of 13 amino acids. Germline CDR1 is WNHNN and CDR2 is SYGVQD (reference sequence). V gave up 4 bases and J gave up 3 bases, with 10 bases separating them. As DNA, the CDR3 is TGCGCCAGCAGTGGGAGACACCTCTACGAGCAGTACTTC. Amino acids: CASSGRHLYEQYF.

The V gene is TRBV19, the J gene TRBJ1-2; 7 positions agree with TRBD1. Germline values: CDR1 LNHDA, CDR2 SQIVND (reference sequence). The trim removed 3 bases at V and 4 bases at J, leaving 11 bases unmatched. The CDR3 is 16 amino acids. CDR3 nucleotides: TGTGCCAGTAGTATCACGGGACAGATACTCCTCTATGGCTACACCTTC. Its translation: CASSITGQILLYGYTF.

This chain uses TRBV28 with TRBJ2-5, with TRBD2 matching over 8 bases. Trimming at V came to 2 bases and at J to 2 bases, leaving 1 base not matched to a gene. The germline V gene encodes CDR1 MDHEN and CDR2 SYDVKM. The CDR3 runs to 14 residues. The CDR3 nucleotides are TGTGCCAGCAGTTTAGGGACTAGACAAGAGACCCAGTACTTC. Its translation is CASSLGTRQETQYF.

The chain is built from TRBV6-6 and TRBJ2-7; no clear D gene. Trimming removed 5 bases at V and 2 bases at J, with 10 bases between. The germline V gene has CDR1 MNHNY and CDR2 SVGAGI (reference sequence). The CDR3 runs to 13 residues. CDR3 DNA: TGTGCCAGCAGTCCTAGGGCAACCTACGAGCAGTACTTC. This encodes CASSPRATYEQYF.

This clone was recorded only once. The chain uses TRBV9 and TRBJ1-4; 7 bases line up with TRBD1. The germline V gene has CDR1 SGDLS and CDR2 YYNGEE. This CDR3 comprises 15 residues. J lost 5 bases, V lost 0 bases, and 4 bases had no gene match. Here the CDR3 reads CASSVGPGGNEKLFF. The DNA for the CDR3 is TGTGCCAGCAGCGTAGGGCCAGGGGGGAATGAAAAACTGTTTTTT.

The chain recombines TRBV28 with TRBJ2-5; no clear D. The V gene's germline CDR1 is MDHEN and CDR2 SYDVKM. Trimming took 0 bases from V and 0 from J, leaving 5 bases between them. The CDR3 spans 14 residues. The CDR3 coding sequence is TGTGCCAGCAGTTTATGGGACGACCAAGAGACCCAGTACTTC. This codes for CASSLWDDQETQYF.